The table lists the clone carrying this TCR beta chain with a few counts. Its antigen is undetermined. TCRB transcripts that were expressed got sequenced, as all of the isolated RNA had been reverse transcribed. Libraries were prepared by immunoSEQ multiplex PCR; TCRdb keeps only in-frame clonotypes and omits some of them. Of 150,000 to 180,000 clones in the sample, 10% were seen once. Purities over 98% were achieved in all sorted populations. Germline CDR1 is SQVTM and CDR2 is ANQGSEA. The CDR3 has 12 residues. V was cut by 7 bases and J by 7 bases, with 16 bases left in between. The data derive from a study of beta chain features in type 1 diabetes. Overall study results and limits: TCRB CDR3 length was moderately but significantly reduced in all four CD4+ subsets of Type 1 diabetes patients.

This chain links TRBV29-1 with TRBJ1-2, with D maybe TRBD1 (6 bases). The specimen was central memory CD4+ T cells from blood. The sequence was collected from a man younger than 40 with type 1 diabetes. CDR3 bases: TGCAGCGCCCAGGCGGGGGCGGGTGGCTACACCTTC. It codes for CSAQAGAGGYTF.